This T cell receptor (beta chain) came from a study of radiotherapy plus CTLA-4 blockade in lung cancer. Whole-study context: There were objective responses in approximately 19% of patients, and over 30% had disease control.

Study-wide findings and caveats: Among reported predictors of response, early blood T cell clone dynamics with interferon-beta performed best. Clones of tumor-derived TCRs expanded in blood after radiotherapy plus ipilimumab.

V lost 8 bases and J lost 0, with 11 bases in between. This CDR3 has 14 residues. Germline V gene sequence: CDR1 SGHAT, CDR2 FQNNGV. Notes on this clone: The antigen remains unidentified.

The assay was immunoSEQ multiplex PCR, and TCRdb's table has in-frame clones only and misses some. Of some 30,000 clones listed, over 60% were seen once; the top ten hold over 15%. This TCR was sampled from a human donor with non-small cell lung cancer that progressed on radiotherapy plus ipilimumab. The rearrangement joins TRBV11-2 to TRBJ2-1, with D possibly being TRBD2 (5 bases). Sequenced here: peripheral blood, sampled from a patient treated with radiotherapy plus ipilimumab. In DNA form, the CDR3 reads TGTGCCAGCGGGAGACCAAGCTCCTACAATGAGCAGTTCTTC. This encodes CASGRPSSYNEQFF.